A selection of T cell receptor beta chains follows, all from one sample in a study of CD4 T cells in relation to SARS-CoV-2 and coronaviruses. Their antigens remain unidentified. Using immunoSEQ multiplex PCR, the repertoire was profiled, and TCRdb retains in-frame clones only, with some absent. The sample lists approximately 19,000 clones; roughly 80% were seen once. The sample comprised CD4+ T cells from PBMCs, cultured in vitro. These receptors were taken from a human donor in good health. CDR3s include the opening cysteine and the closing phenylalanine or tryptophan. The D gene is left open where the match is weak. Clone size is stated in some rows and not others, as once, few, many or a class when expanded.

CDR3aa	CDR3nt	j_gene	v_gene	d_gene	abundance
CASSSRGQGYTEAFF	TGCGCCAGCAGCTCCAGGGGCCAAGGGTACACTGAAGCTTTCTTT	TRBJ1-1	TRBV5-1	-	once
CASSLGSEGYQPQHF	TGCGCCAGCAGCTTGGGCAGCGAAGGTTATCAGCCCCAGCATTTT	TRBJ1-5	TRBV5-1	-	-
CASSLTANTEAFF	TGTGCCAGCAGCTTAACGGCTAACACTGAAGCTTTCTTT	TRBJ1-1	TRBV7-2	-	-
CASSSLDRDYNNEQFF	TGCGCCAGCAGTTCCCTGGACAGGGATTATAACAATGAGCAGTTCTTC	TRBJ2-1	TRBV10-1	TRBD1	few
CATSRPTGEQFF	TGTGCCACCAGCAGACCTACTGGTGAGCAGTTCTTC	TRBJ2-1	TRBV24-1	-	-
CASSLDSMNTEAFF	TGTGCCAGCAGCTTAGATAGCATGAACACTGAAGCTTTCTTT	TRBJ1-1	TRBV11-3	-	-
CASSLSGDDTQYF	TGTGCCAGCAGCTTATCAGGGGATGATACGCAGTATTTT	TRBJ2-3	TRBV11-3	-	-
CASSLGENTEAFF	TGCGCCAGCAGCTTGGGAGAGAACACTGAAGCTTTCTTT	TRBJ1-1	TRBV5-1	-	-
CASRQPFSAGRNYGYTF	TGTGCCAGCAGACAACCCTTCTCCGCAGGGAGGAACTATGGCTACACCTTC	TRBJ1-2	TRBV28	-	once
CASSVRGEGTEAFF	TGTGCCAGCAGTGTCCGAGGGGAGGGGACTGAAGCTTTCTTT	TRBJ1-1	TRBV2	-	few
CASSPMSTDTQYF	TGTGCCAGCAGCCCGATGAGCACAGATACGCAGTATTTT	TRBJ2-3	TRBV7-9	-	-
CASSLLRGGLDEKLFF	TGTGCCAGCAGTCTCCTGCGGGGGGGGCTGGATGAAAAACTGTTTTTT	TRBJ1-4	TRBV2	-	-
CAWSVWDPGQLNEKLFF	TGTGCCTGGAGTGTATGGGACCCAGGACAGCTTAATGAAAAACTGTTTTTT	TRBJ1-4	TRBV30	-	-
CASNSPTTDTQYF	TGTGCCAGCAACTCCCCTACGACAGATACGCAGTATTTT	TRBJ2-3	TRBV28	-	-
CASSVAVRNSGNTIYF	TGTGCCAGCAGCGTAGCAGTAAGGAACTCTGGAAACACCATATATTTT	TRBJ1-3	TRBV9	-	few
CASSQWGWRHTEAFF	TGCGCCAGCAGTCAATGGGGTTGGAGGCACACTGAAGCTTTCTTT	TRBJ1-1	TRBV23-1	-	-
CASGSPGSPLHF	TGCGCCTCGGGGTCCCCCGGGTCACCCCTCCACTTT	TRBJ1-6	TRBV10-2	-	-
CAWSVRQGNEKLFF	TGTGCCTGGAGTGTTCGGCAGGGGAACGAAAAACTGTTTTTT	TRBJ1-4	TRBV30	-	-
CASSTQPLNTGELFF	TGTGCCAGCAGCACCCAGCCCTTGAACACCGGGGAGCTGTTTTTT	TRBJ2-2	TRBV9	-	-
CASSIWSQGGYNEQFF	TGTGCCAGTAGTATATGGTCACAGGGGGGCTACAATGAGCAGTTCTTC	TRBJ2-1	TRBV19	TRBD1	-
CASSEGRGVNYGYTF	TGTGCCAGCAGTGAAGGCCGAGGTGTTAACTATGGCTACACCTTC	TRBJ1-2	TRBV25-1	-	medium-sized
CASGSELWGRYNEQFF	TGTGCTAGTGGTTCGGAACTGTGGGGCCGTTACAATGAGCAGTTCTTC	TRBJ2-1	TRBV12-5	-	-
CASSPSRQGGRGYTF	TGTGCCAGCAGCCCCTCCCGACAGGGGGGCCGCGGCTACACCTTC	TRBJ1-2	TRBV11-2	TRBD1	-
CASSHGLAGGPLYF	TGTGCCAGCAGCCATGGACTAGCGGGAGGGCCGCTCTATTTT	TRBJ2-3	TRBV7-9	TRBD2	few
CASSLPGRRAGELFF	TGTGCCAGCAGCTTACCGGGAAGAAGGGCGGGGGAGCTGTTTTTT	TRBJ2-2	TRBV5-4	-	few
CASSQRGSGYYGYTF	TGTGCCAGCAGCCAGAGGGGGTCAGGGTACTATGGCTACACCTTC	TRBJ1-2	TRBV3-1/TRBV3-2	-	-
CASSRADKRNEQFF	TGCGCCAGCAGCCGTGCGGACAAGCGCAATGAGCAGTTCTTC	TRBJ2-1	TRBV5-1	-	-
CASSYPSGRYEQYF	TGTGCCAGCAGTTACCCTAGCGGGAGATACGAGCAGTACTTC	TRBJ2-7	TRBV6-7	TRBD2	-
CASGLETFFEQYF	TGTGCTAGTGGTTTGGAGACATTCTTCGAGCAGTACTTC	TRBJ2-7	TRBV12-5	-	-
CASSQRGSMADTQYF	TGTGCCAGCAGCCAAAGGGGGAGTATGGCAGATACGCAGTATTTT	TRBJ2-3	TRBV3-1/TRBV3-2	-	once
CASKMVWENTEAFF	TGTGCCAGCAAAATGGTCTGGGAGAACACTGAAGCTTTCTTT	TRBJ1-1	TRBV7-9	-	-
CASGYQTGRNTGELFF	TGTGCTAGTGGTTACCAGACAGGGCGGAACACCGGGGAGCTGTTTTTT	TRBJ2-2	TRBV12-5	TRBD1	-
CASSEALRGRNEQFF	TGCGCCAGCAGTGAGGCCCTGCGGGGGAGGAATGAGCAGTTCTTC	TRBJ2-1	TRBV10-1	TRBD2	few
CASSEWGGTGAFF	TGCGCCAGCAGTGAATGGGGGGGGACTGGAGCTTTCTTT	TRBJ1-1	TRBV10-1	-	few
CASSPAYPPGLAGWNEQFF	TGTGCCAGCAGCCCGGCGTACCCACCTGGACTAGCGGGATGGAATGAGCAGTTCTTC	TRBJ2-1	TRBV4-2	TRBD2	-
CASSQRVNTEAFF	TGTGCCAGCAGCCAAAGGGTTAACACTGAAGCTTTCTTT	TRBJ1-1	TRBV3-1/TRBV3-2	-	-
CASSPRGSGSIQDTQYF	TGTGCCAGTAGTCCCCGTGGTAGCGGGAGTATCCAAGATACGCAGTATTTT	TRBJ2-3	TRBV19	TRBD2	once
CASSLASGRRETQYF	TGTGCCAGCAGCTTAGCTAGCGGTAGGCGAGAGACCCAGTACTTC	TRBJ2-5	TRBV7-9	-	-
CASSLVDLLTGPNSPLHF	TGTGCCAGCAGCTTAGTGGACCTCTTGACAGGTCCCAATTCACCCCTCCACTTT	TRBJ1-6	TRBV11-2	-	-
CASSQDLTANYGYTF	TGCGCCAGCAGCCAAGACCTGACAGCCAACTATGGCTACACCTTC	TRBJ1-2	TRBV4-1	-	-
CASSSGQDSYEQYF	TGTGCCAGCTCATCCGGACAAGACTCCTACGAGCAGTACTTC	TRBJ2-7	TRBV18	-	-
CSVGLANTEAFF	TGCAGCGTTGGTTTAGCGAACACTGAAGCTTTCTTT	TRBJ1-1	TRBV29-1	-	-
CASSIQAGVTDTQYF	TGTGCCAGCAGCATCCAAGCGGGGGTCACAGATACGCAGTATTTT	TRBJ2-3	TRBV7-9	TRBD2	-
CASSLTRTNNEQFF	TGTGCCAGCAGCTTAACGAGAACCAACAATGAGCAGTTCTTC	TRBJ2-1	TRBV7-3	-	few
CASSLGLAGGTDTQYF	TGCGCCAGCAGCCTCGGACTAGCGGGAGGCACAGATACGCAGTATTTT	TRBJ2-3	TRBV10-1	TRBD2	-
CASSSTSLNTQYF	TGTGCCAGCTCAAGCACCTCCTTGAATACGCAGTATTTT	TRBJ2-3	TRBV18	-	-
CASSLAGTSGHSYNEQFF	TGTGCCAGCAGCTTAGCCGGGACTAGCGGGCACTCCTACAATGAGCAGTTCTTC	TRBJ2-1	TRBV7-6	TRBD2	-
CASSPTGLYTGELFF	TGTGCCAGCAGCCCTACGGGATTATACACCGGGGAGCTGTTTTTT	TRBJ2-2	TRBV7-8	-	few
CASSEVTPANTGELFF	TGTGCCAGCAGTGAAGTCACGCCAGCGAACACCGGGGAGCTGTTTTTT	TRBJ2-2	TRBV2	-	-
CASRPTSGTSWSSYNEQFF	TGTGCCAGCAGGCCTACTAGCGGGACATCGTGGAGCTCCTACAATGAGCAGTTCTTC	TRBJ2-1	TRBV7-3	TRBD2	-
CASRSGTVNTEAFF	TGTGCCAGCAGATCCGGGACAGTCAACACTGAAGCTTTCTTT	TRBJ1-1	TRBV7-8	TRBD1	-
CASSPFGTALTNTEAFF	TGTGCCAGCTCACCATTCGGGACAGCTCTTACGAACACTGAAGCTTTCTTT	TRBJ1-1	TRBV18	TRBD1	-
CASSLFSGPNREKLFF	TGTGCCAGCAGTTTATTTTCGGGGCCGAATCGGGAAAAACTGTTTTTT	TRBJ1-4	TRBV28	-	-
CASSFRAQETQYF	TGCGCCAGCAGCTTCCGGGCTCAAGAGACCCAGTACTTC	TRBJ2-5	TRBV5-1	-	few
CASSSPGGADYGYTF	TGTGCCAGCAGCTCCCCAGGGGGCGCGGACTATGGCTACACCTTC	TRBJ1-2	TRBV9	TRBD1	-